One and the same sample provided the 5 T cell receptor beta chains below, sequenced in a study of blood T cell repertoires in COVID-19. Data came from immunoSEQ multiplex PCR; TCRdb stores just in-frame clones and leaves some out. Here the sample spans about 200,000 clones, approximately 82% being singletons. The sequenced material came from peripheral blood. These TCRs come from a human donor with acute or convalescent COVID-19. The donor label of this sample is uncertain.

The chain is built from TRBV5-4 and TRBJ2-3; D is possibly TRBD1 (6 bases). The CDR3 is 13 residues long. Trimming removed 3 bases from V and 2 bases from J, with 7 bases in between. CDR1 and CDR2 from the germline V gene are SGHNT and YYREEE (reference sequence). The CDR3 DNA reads TGTGCCAGCAGCTCAGGGGTCACAGATACGCAGTATTTT. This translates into CASSSGVTDTQYF.

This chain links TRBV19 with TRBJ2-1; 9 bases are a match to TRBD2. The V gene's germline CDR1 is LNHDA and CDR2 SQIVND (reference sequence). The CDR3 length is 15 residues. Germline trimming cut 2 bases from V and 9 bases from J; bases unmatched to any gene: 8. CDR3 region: CASSIIGLATGEQFF. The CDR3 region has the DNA TGTGCCAGTAGTATAATCGGACTAGCGACGGGTGAGCAGTTCTTC.

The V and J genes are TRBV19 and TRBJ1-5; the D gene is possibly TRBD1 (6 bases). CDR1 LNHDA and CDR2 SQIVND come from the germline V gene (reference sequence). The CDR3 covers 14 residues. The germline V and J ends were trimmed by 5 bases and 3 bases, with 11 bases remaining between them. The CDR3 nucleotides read TGTGCCAGTAGTCCGGACAGAGCCAATCAGCCCCAGCATTTT. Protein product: CASSPDRANQPQHF.

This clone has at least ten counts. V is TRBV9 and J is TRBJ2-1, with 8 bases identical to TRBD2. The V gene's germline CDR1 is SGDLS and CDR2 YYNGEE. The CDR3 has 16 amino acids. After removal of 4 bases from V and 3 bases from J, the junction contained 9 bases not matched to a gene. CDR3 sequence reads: CASSPGGGTGYNEQFF. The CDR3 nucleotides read TGTGCCAGCAGCCCCGGGGGGGGAACGGGCTACAATGAGCAGTTCTTC.

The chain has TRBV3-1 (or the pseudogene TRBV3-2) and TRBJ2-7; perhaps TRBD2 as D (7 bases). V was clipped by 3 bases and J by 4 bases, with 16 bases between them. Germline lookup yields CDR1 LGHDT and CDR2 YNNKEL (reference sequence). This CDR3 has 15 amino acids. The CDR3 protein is CASSQAGGGGYEQYF. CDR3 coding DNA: TGTGCCAGCAGCCAGGCCGGGGGAGGGGGGTACGAGCAGTACTTC.